This T cell receptor (beta chain) was recovered during a study of CD8 T cells in Susac syndrome. This clonotype has just one count. Negative magnetic isolation gave CD8+ and CD4+ cells; FACS enriched CD8+ TEMRA. V was pared by 0 bases and J by 8 bases, with 11 bases between. This CDR3 region has 14 residues. CDR1 and CDR2 (germline): LNHDA, SQIVND (reference sequence). The RNA, about 0.45 to 1 ug, was put through reverse transcription using random hexamers. The amplification used immunoSEQ multiplex PCR on TCR beta CDR3; it spanned 54 Vbeta and 13 Jbeta. One entry per CDR3 protein, called by TCRdb with MiXCR from the immunoSEQ multiplex PCR reads. Among approximately 140,000 distinct CDR3 sequences, roughly 95% were seen once, and the ten largest hold about 0.11%.

Sequenced: CD4+ T cells from PBMCs. The TCR comes from a human donor with multiple sclerosis. The chain joins TRBV19 to TRBJ2-1; D is unclear. The CDR3 here is CASSIDRPRDEQFF. In nucleotides, the CDR3 is TGTGCCAGTAGTATAGATCGGCCAAGGGATGAGCAGTTCTTC.